These 19 T cell receptor beta chains originate from one sample sequenced in a study of early T cells in non-severe SARS-CoV-2 infection. TCRdb re-called the 5' RACE reads with MiXCR, one entry per CDR3 protein. The sample consists of tens of thousands of distinct CDR3 sequences, about an eighth of them appearing once. The sequencing here drew on whole blood, taken at baseline. These receptors were taken from an adult who was a healthcare worker with PCR-confirmed SARS-CoV-2 infection or an uninfected control (not recorded which).

The genes are TRBV9 and TRBJ1-6; D perhaps matches TRBD1 (5 bases). Trimming stripped 3 bases from V and 9 bases from J, with 10 bases between. Germline CDR1 SGDLS, CDR2 YYNGEE. The CDR3 has 13 residues. The CDR3 is CASSGIDSSPLHF. The DNA for the CDR3 is TGTGCCAGCAGCGGGATTGACAGTTCACCCCTCCACTTT.

This clonotype turned up a few times. The chain carries TRBV2 and TRBJ1-2; D is possibly TRBD1 (5 bases). Deletions cut 0 bases from V and 8 bases from J, with 13 bases between. The CDR3 loop spans 14 amino acids. Germline CDR1 and CDR2: SNHLY and FYNNEI. CDR3 in DNA: TGTGCCAGCAGTGAAGCACCGAGAGGGGCGGGCTACACCTTC. Protein sequence: CASSEAPRGAGYTF.

This clonotype came up many times. This rearrangement joins TRBV19 to TRBJ1-5; no clear D. CDR3 length: 13 amino acids. V lost 7 bases, J lost 3 bases, and 10 bases lay in between. The germline V gene encodes CDR1 LNHDA and CDR2 SQIVND (reference sequence). The CDR3 sequence: CASTSSLNQPQHF. For the CDR3, the DNA is TGTGCCAGTACGAGTAGCCTCAATCAGCCCCAGCATTTT.

The rearrangement links TRBV20-1 to TRBJ1-1; 9 bases map to TRBD1. V trimming: 2 bases; J trimming: 3 bases; junction bases outside the gene matches: 13. The CDR3 is 17 residues long. The germline CDR1 and CDR2 sequences are DFQATT and SNEGSKA (reference sequence). CDR3 residues: CSARHRPGTGRHTEAFF. CDR3 bases: TGCAGTGCTAGACATCGTCCCGGGACAGGGAGGCACACTGAAGCTTTCTTT.

This clonotype appeared many times. The rearrangement links TRBV28 to TRBJ2-2; 7 bases are a match to TRBD1. The V segment lost 2 bases and the J segment 6 bases; nucleotides outside the gene matches: 3. The V gene's germline CDR1 is MDHEN and CDR2 SYDVKM. This CDR3 contains 14 residues. CDR3 DNA: TGTGCCAGCAGTTTAAACAGGGGACCCGGGGAGCTGTTTTTT. Protein: CASSLNRGPGELFF.

The V call is TRBV11-2, the J call TRBJ2-3; D unclear. CDR1 is SGHAT, CDR2 FQNNGV, per germline. There are 13 residues in the CDR3. V dropped 5 bases and J dropped 4 bases, with 10 bases sitting between them. The CDR3 loop is CASSPLVADTQYF. CDR3 nucleotides: TGTGCCAGCAGCCCGTTAGTTGCAGATACGCAGTATTTT.

At least ten counts were recorded for this clonotype. V is TRBV4-2 and J is TRBJ1-2; D not certain. Germline CDR1 is LGHNA and CDR2 is YNFKEQ. Trimming removed 1 base at V and 3 bases at J, with 6 bases between. CDR3 length equals 13 residues. CDR3 nucleotide sequence: TGTGCCAGCAGCCAAGGGGCGGACTATGGCTACACCTTC. It encodes CASSQGADYGYTF.

This rearrangement joins TRBV2 to TRBJ1-6; 7 bases match TRBD1. CDR1 is SNHLY and CDR2 is FYNNEI in the germline V gene. After removal of 7 bases from V and 5 bases from J, the junction contained 2 bases not matched to a gene. The CDR3 covers 13 residues. In DNA form, the CDR3 reads TGTGCCAGCAAGGGGACAGATAATTCACCCCTCCACTTT. Amino acid sequence: CASKGTDNSPLHF.

V usage is TRBV25-1 and J usage is TRBJ1-1, with TRBD1 matching over 7 bases. There are 14 residues in the CDR3. Germline CDR1 is MGHDK and CDR2 is SYGVNS. The trim removed 6 bases at V and 4 bases at J, leaving 8 bases unmatched. The CDR3 spells CASRYRGAGTEAFF. CDR3 coding DNA: TGTGCCAGCAGGTACAGGGGCGCAGGCACTGAAGCTTTCTTT.

This clonotype was detected ten times or more. The chain has TRBV7-3 and TRBJ2-2, with TRBD1 identical over 7 bases. The CDR3 is 16 amino acids. Germline assignment: CDR1 SGHTA and CDR2 FQGTGA. V was pared by 5 bases and J by 1 base, with 7 bases of the junction left unmatched. CDR3 loop: CASSLRTGRNTGELFF. CDR3 bases: TGTGCCAGCAGCCTGCGGACAGGCCGGAACACCGGGGAGCTGTTTTTT. Full variable domain (outside the CDR3, taken from reference TRBV7-3 and TRBJ2-2): GAGVSQTPSNKVTEKGKYVELRCDPISGHTALYWYRQSLGQGPEFLIYFQGTGAADDSGLPNDRFFAVRPEGSVSTLKIQRTERGDSAVYLCASSLRTGRNTGELFFGEGSRLTVL.

This clonotype came up a few times. The J gene is TRBJ2-1, the V gene TRBV15, with 10 bases that match TRBD2. The trim removed 5 bases at V and 7 bases at J, leaving 5 bases unmatched. The V gene's germline CDR1 is LNHNV and CDR2 YYDKDF (reference sequence). The CDR3 sequence is 14 residues long. The CDR3 DNA follows: TGTGCCACCAGCGGACTAGCGGCTCCAAATGAGCAGTTCTTC. Protein sequence: CATSGLAAPNEQFF.

This clonotype showed up many times. The chain carries TRBV5-1 and TRBJ2-1; D call uncertain. Deletions cut 4 bases from V and 1 base from J, with 12 bases between. This CDR3 has 15 residues. From germline, CDR1 is SGHRS and CDR2 YFSETQ. The DNA of the CDR3 is TGCGCCAGCAGCCCCGTGGCGCTTTCCTACAATGAGCAGTTCTTC. Encoded protein: CASSPVALSYNEQFF.

The table lists this clonotype with many counts. The chain recombines TRBV4-1 with TRBJ1-1; TRBD1 matches at 7 bases. The CDR3 runs 14 residues. V lost 3 bases and J lost 1; bases outside the gene matches: 2. Per the germline V gene, CDR1 is MGHRA and CDR2 is YSYEKL. As DNA, the CDR3 is TGCGCCAGCAGCCAGAGGACAGGGAACACTGAAGCTTTCTTT. Its protein is CASSQRTGNTEAFF.

In its sample, this clonotype was seen many times. The rearrangement uses TRBV7-9 and TRBJ2-2, with D tentatively TRBD1 or TRBD2 (5 bases each). V dropped 2 bases and J dropped 0 bases, with 10 bases sitting between them. Germline assignment: CDR1 SEHNR and CDR2 FQNEAQ (reference sequence). This CDR3 is built from 16 residues. The CDR3 DNA reads TGTGCCAGCAGCTTATTCCGGGGACCGAACACCGGGGAGCTGTTTTTT. Translating gives CASSLFRGPNTGELFF.

This clonotype has just a few counts. The chain links TRBV28 to TRBJ2-3; D may be TRBD1 or TRBD2 (5 bases each). The length of the CDR3 is 16 residues. V was shortened by 7 bases and J by 2 bases, with 19 bases between the two germline ends. CDR1 is MDHEN and CDR2 is SYDVKM in the germline V gene. CDR3 in amino acids: CASTTPRGESTDTQYF. The CDR3 bases are TGTGCCAGCACGACCCCGAGAGGGGAGTCCACAGATACGCAGTATTTT.

This clonotype was found a few times. The gene calls are TRBV6-2 or TRBV6-3 and TRBJ2-5; the D gene is possibly TRBD1 (8 bases). Germline V gene data show CDR1 as MNHEY and CDR2 as SVGEGT. The CDR3 totals 18 residues. V was pared by 5 bases and J by 2 bases, with 24 bases between. CDR3 bases: TGTGCCAGCAGTACAGGGGGTGCGGCTAGCGGATATCAAGAGACCCAGTACTTC. As protein: CASSTGGAASGYQETQYF.

This clonotype was detected a few times. This chain links TRBV7-8 with TRBJ1-5, with a possible D match to TRBD1 (5 bases). Germline V gene sequence: CDR1 SGHVS, CDR2 FQNEAQ. The CDR3 is made up of 18 amino acids. The V end lost 4 bases, the J end lost 2 bases, and 21 bases lay between the germline ends. DNA of the CDR3: TGTGCCAGCAGCTCCGACATTCCGGGGCTAGGAGGCAATCAGCCCCAGCATTTT. Translated, it gives CASSSDIPGLGGNQPQHF.

The chain joins TRBV7-9 to TRBJ1-5; no definite D call. Deletions cut 3 bases from V and 9 bases from J, with 9 bases between. The length of the CDR3 is 12 residues. The V gene's germline CDR1 is SEHNR and CDR2 FQNEAQ (reference sequence). This CDR3 is CASSFYGGPQHF. In DNA form, the CDR3 reads TGTGCCAGCAGCTTTTATGGCGGGCCCCAGCATTTT.

The gene calls are TRBV5-1 and TRBJ2-7; 8 bases agree with TRBD1. Germline V gene data show CDR1 as SGHRS and CDR2 as YFSETQ. V gave up 0 bases and J gave up 1 base; unmatched junction bases: 6. CDR3 size: 16 residues. CDR3 region: CASSLAYGTGSYEQYF. The CDR3, as DNA: TGCGCCAGCAGCTTGGCCTACGGGACAGGATCCTACGAGCAGTACTTC.